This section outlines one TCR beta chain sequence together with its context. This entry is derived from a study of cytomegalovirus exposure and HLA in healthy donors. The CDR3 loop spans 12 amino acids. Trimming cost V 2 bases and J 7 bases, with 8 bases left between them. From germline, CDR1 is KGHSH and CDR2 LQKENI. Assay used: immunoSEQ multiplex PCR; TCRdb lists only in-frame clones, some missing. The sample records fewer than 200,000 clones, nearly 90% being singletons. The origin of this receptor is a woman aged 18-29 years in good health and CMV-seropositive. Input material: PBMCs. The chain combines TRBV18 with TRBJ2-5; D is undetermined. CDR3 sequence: CASSPDPGTQYF. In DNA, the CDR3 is TGTGCCAGCTCACCAGATCCGGGGACCCAGTACTTC.